Below, one TCR beta chain is given with its context. The antigen remains undetermined. The unexposed donors gave CD4+ T cells in about 2010-2019, prior to COVID-19. CD4+ T cells were isolated from the cells after 10 days of culture. TCRdb's table, derived via immunoSEQ multiplex PCR, lists solely in-frame clones and lacks some. This sample yields under 25,000 clones, of which around four fifths are seen a single time; 15% to 20% belongs to the top ten. This record belongs to a study of CD4 T cells in relation to SARS-CoV-2 and coronaviruses. The CDR3 loop spans 13 amino acids. Trimming took off 0 bases at V and 3 bases at J, with 6 bases between the two ends. Per the germline V gene, CDR1 is LGHNA and CDR2 is YNFKEQ.

This clonotype originated in a human donor in good health. The chain joins TRBV4-2 to TRBJ2-7; D gene unclear. Sample: CD4+ T cells from PBMCs, cultured in vitro. The CDR3, as DNA: TGTGCCAGCAGCCAAGAGTACAACTACGAGCAGTACTTC. This sequence encodes CASSQEYNYEQYF.